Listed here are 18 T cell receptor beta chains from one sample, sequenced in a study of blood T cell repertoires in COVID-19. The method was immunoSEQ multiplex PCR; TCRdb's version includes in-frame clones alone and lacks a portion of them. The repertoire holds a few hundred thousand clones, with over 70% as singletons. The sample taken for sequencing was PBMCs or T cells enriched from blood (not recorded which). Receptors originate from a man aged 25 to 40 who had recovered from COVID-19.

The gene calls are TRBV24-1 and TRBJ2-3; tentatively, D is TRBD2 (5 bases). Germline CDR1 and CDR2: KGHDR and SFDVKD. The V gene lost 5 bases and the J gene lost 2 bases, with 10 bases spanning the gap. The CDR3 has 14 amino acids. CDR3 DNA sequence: TGTGCCACCAGTGGCTACCGGGACACAGATACGCAGTATTTT. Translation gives CATSGYRDTDTQYF.

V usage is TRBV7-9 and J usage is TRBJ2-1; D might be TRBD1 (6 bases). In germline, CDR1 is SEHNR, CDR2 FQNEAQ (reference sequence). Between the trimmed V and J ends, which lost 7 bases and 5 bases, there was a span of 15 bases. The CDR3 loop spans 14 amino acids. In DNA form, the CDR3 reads TGTGCCAGCATTATCCGGGACACCGACAATGAGCAGTTCTTC. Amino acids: CASIIRDTDNEQFF.

The CDR3 loop reads CASSLDRQRGYTF. The CDR3 nucleotides read TGTGCCAGCAGCCTGGACAGACAAAGGGGCTACACCTTC. The chain uses TRBV6-5 and TRBJ1-2; possible D gene TRBD1, 6 bases. V lost 6 bases, J lost 8 bases, and 16 bases lay in between. The length of the CDR3 is 13 residues. From germline, CDR1 is MNHEY and CDR2 SVGAGI.

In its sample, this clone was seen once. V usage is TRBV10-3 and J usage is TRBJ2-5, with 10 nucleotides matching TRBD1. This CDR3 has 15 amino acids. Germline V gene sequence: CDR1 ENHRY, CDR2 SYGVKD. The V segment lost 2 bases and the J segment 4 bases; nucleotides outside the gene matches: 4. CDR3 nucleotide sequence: TGTGCCATCAGTGAGACAGACAGGGGGCGAGAGACCCAGTACTTC. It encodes CAISETDRGRETQYF.

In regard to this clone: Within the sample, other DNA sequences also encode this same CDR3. The CDR3 here is CASSYRSSGNTIYF. The CDR3 DNA sequence: TGTGCCAGCAGTTACCGCAGCTCTGGAAACACCATATATTTT. This chain links TRBV6-5 with TRBJ1-3, with D unclear. Trimming left V 2 bases short and J 0 bases short, with 5 bases between. Per the germline V gene, CDR1 is MNHEY and CDR2 is SVGAGI. The CDR3 contains 14 residues.

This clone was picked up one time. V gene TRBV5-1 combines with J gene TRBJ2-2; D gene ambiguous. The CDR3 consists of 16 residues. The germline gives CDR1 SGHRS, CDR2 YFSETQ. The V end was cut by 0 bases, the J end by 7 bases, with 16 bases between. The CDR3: CASSLVGRQGGGELFF. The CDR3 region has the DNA TGCGCCAGCAGCTTGGTCGGTCGGCAAGGCGGCGGGGAGCTGTTTTTT.

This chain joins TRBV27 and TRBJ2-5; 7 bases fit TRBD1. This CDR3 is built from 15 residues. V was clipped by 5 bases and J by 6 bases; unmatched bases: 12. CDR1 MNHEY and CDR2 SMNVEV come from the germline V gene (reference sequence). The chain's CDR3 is CASSRLSGTVKTQYF. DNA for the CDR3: TGTGCCAGCAGTAGATTATCCGGGACAGTAAAGACCCAGTACTTC.

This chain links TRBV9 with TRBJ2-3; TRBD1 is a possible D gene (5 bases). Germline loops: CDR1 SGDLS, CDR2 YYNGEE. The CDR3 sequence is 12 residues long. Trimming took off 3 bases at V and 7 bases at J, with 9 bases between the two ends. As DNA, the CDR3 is TGTGCCAGCAGCGGGCAGGGTTATACGCAGTATTTT. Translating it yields CASSGQGYTQYF.

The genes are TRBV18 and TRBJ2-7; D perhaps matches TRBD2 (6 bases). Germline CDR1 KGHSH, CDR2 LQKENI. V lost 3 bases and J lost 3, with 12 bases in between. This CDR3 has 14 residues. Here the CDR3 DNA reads TGTGCCAGCTCACCGGACGGAGGGGACTACGAGCAGTACTTC. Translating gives CASSPDGGDYEQYF.

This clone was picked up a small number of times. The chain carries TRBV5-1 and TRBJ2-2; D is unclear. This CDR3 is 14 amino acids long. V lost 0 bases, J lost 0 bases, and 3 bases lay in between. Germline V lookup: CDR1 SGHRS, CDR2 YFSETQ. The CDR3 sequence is CASSLATNTGELFF. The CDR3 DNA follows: TGCGCCAGCAGCTTGGCCACGAACACCGGGGAGCTGTTTTTT. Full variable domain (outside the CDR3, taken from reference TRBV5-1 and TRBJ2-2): KAGVTQTPRYLIKTRGQQVTLSCSPISGHRSVSWYQQTPGQGLQFLFEYFSETQRNKGNFPGRFSGRQFSNSRSEMNVSTLELGDSALYLCASSLATNTGELFFGEGSRLTVL.

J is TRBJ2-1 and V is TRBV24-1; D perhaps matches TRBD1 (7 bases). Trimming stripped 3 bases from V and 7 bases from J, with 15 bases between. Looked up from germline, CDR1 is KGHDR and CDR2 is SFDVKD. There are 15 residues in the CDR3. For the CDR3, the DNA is TGTGCCACCAGTGATGCCGAGGGGGCGGGGAATGAGCAGTTCTTC. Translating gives CATSDAEGAGNEQFF.

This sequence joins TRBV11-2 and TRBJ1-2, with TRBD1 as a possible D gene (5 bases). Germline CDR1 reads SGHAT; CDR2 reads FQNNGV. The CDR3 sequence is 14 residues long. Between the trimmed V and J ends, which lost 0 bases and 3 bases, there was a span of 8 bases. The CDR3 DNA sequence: TGTGCCAGCAGCTTAGACAGGGTAGACTATGGCTACACCTTC. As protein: CASSLDRVDYGYTF. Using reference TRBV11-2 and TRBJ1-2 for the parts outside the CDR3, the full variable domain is EAGVAQSPRYKIIEKRQSVAFWCNPISGHATLYWYQQILGQGPKLLIQFQNNGVVDDSQLPKDRFSAERLKGVDSTLKIQPAKLEDSAVYLCASSLDRVDYGYTFGSGTRLTVV.

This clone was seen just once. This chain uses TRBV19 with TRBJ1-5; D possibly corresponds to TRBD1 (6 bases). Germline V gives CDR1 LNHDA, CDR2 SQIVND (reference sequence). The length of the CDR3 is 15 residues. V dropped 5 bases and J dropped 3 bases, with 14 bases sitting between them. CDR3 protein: CASSLLTGFNQPQHF. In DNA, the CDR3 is TGTGCCAGTAGTTTACTCACAGGGTTCAATCAGCCCCAGCATTTT.

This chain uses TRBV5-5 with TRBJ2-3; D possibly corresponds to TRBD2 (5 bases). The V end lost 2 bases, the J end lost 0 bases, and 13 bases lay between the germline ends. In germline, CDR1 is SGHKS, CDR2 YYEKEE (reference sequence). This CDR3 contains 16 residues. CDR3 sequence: CASSFTRRSSTDTQYF. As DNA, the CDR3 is TGTGCCAGCAGCTTCACTAGACGCAGTAGCACAGATACGCAGTATTTT.

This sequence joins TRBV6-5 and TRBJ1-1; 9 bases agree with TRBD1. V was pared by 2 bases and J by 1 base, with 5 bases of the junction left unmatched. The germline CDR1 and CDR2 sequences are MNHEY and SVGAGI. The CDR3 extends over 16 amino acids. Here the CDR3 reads CASSYNRGRGNTEAFF. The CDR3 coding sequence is TGTGCCAGCAGTTACAACAGGGGGCGCGGGAACACTGAAGCTTTCTTT.

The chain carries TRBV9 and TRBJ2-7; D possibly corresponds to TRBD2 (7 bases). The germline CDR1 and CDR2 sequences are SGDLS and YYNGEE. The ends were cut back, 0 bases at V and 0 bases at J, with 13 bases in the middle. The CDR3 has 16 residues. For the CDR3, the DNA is TGTGCCAGCAGCGTAGGAGGGGGGGGGTCCTCCTACGAGCAGTACTTC. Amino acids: CASSVGGGGSSYEQYF. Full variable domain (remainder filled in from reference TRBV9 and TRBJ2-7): DSGVTQTPKHLITATGQRVTLRCSPRSGDLSVYWYQQSLDQGLQFLIQYYNGEERAKGNILERFSAQQFPDLHSELNLSSLELGDSALYFCASSVGGGGSSYEQYFGPGTRLTVT.

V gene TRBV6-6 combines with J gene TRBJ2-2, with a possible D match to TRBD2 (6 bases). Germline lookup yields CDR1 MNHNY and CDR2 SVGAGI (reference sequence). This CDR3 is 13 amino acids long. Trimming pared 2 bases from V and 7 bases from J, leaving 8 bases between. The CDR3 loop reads CASSYAGSGELFF. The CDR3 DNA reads TGTGCCAGCAGTTACGCCGGGAGCGGGGAGCTGTTTTTT.

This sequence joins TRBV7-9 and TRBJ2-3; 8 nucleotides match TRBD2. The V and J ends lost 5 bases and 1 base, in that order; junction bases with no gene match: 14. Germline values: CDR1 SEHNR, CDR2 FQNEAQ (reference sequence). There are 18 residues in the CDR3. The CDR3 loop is CASSPPGTRLLGTDTQYF. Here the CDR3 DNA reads TGTGCCAGCAGCCCTCCCGGGACTAGGCTTCTCGGCACAGATACGCAGTATTTT.